Presented here are 10 T cell receptor beta chains from one specimen sequenced in a study of cytomegalovirus exposure and HLA in healthy donors. PCR involved 60 Vbeta and 13 Jbeta primers. Libraries were prepared by immunoSEQ multiplex PCR; TCRdb keeps only in-frame clonotypes and omits some of them. This sample has some 150,000 clones, with almost 85% found just once. The specimen sequenced was PBMCs. These receptors were taken from a man aged 30-40 years in good health and CMV-seropositive.

This chain links TRBV15 with TRBJ2-2; D is unclear. The CDR3 length is 12 residues. Trimming cost V 5 bases and J 6 bases, with 7 bases left between them. The germline V gene has CDR1 LNHNV and CDR2 YYDKDF (reference sequence). CDR3: CATSVQAGELFF. Here the CDR3 DNA reads TGTGCCACCAGCGTGCAGGCCGGGGAGCTGTTTTTT.

This chain links TRBV28 with TRBJ1-5, with D perhaps TRBD1 (5 bases). V lost 5 bases and J 6 bases, leaving 11 bases between the germline ends. This CDR3 is built from 13 residues. The germline CDR1 and CDR2 sequences are MDHEN and SYDVKM. DNA for the CDR3: TGTGCCAGCAGTCAAGACAGACTTCAGCCCCAGCATTTT. Its protein is CASSQDRLQPQHF.

This clone has just a few counts. The same CDR3 arises from other DNA sequences in this sample as well. V gene TRBV30 combines with J gene TRBJ1-5; 9 positions match TRBD1. Germline CDR1 reads GTSNPN; CDR2 reads SVGIG (reference sequence). The V gene end was trimmed by 1 base and the J gene end by 5 bases; junction bases not matched to a gene: 0. The CDR3 contains 13 residues. The DNA for the CDR3 is TGTGCCTGGAGTGGACAGGGGGATCAGCCCCAGCATTTT. This sequence encodes CAWSGQGDQPQHF.

As DNA, the CDR3 is TGTGCCAGCAGCGGAGGGGACAGGTTAACTGAAGCTTTCTTT. Translating gives CASSGGDRLTEAFF. The V and J genes are TRBV9 and TRBJ1-1; 8 nucleotides align to TRBD1. Per germline, CDR1 SGDLS and CDR2 YYNGEE. Trimming cost V 3 bases and J 5 bases; bases outside gene matches: 6. The CDR3 runs to 14 residues.

This chain joins TRBV14 and TRBJ2-5, with a possible D match to TRBD1 (5 bases). CDR1 and CDR2 (germline): SGHDN, FVKESK. V was shortened by 1 base and J by 9 bases, with 9 bases between the two germline ends. The CDR3 spans 12 residues. The CDR3 is CASSQVTGSQYF. The DNA of the CDR3 is TGTGCCAGCAGCCAAGTAACAGGTTCCCAGTACTTC.

This clone showed up just once. The CDR3 bases are TGTGCCAGCAGCACGGGACAGTTCCCCTACGAGCAGTACTTC. Translated, it gives CASSTGQFPYEQYF. The J gene is TRBJ2-7, the V gene TRBV11-2; 7 bases match TRBD1. The V gene end was trimmed by 5 bases and the J gene end by 2 bases; junction bases not matched to a gene: 6. The CDR3 runs to 14 residues. Germline V gene sequence: CDR1 SGHAT, CDR2 FQNNGV.

This rearrangement joins TRBV7-8 to TRBJ2-7; D ambiguous. This CDR3 is built from 15 residues. From germline, CDR1 is SGHVS and CDR2 FQNEAQ. The V end was cut by 4 bases, the J end by 2 bases, with 15 bases between. The CDR3 region is CASSSQRPATYEQYF. CDR3 DNA: TGTGCCAGCAGCTCACAGAGACCCGCGACCTACGAGCAGTACTTC.

The genes are TRBV7-8 and TRBJ2-7; D not certain. CDR1 and CDR2 (germline): SGHVS, FQNEAQ. Trimming stripped 2 bases from V and 5 bases from J, with 13 bases between. This CDR3 has 14 residues. Written as DNA, the CDR3 is TGTGCCAGCAGCTTACCCCCCCAGTCCGACGAGCAGTACTTC. Amino acids: CASSLPPQSDEQYF.

V is TRBV7-3 and J is TRBJ2-6, with D uncertain. The V gene lost 0 bases and the J gene lost 0 bases, with 3 bases spanning the gap. Germline V CDR1 and CDR2: SGHTA, FQGTGA. The CDR3 is made up of 15 amino acids. The CDR3 DNA reads TGTGCCAGCAGCTTAACCAGCTCTGGGGCCAACGTCCTGACTTTC. Its protein is CASSLTSSGANVLTF.

V gene TRBV19 combines with J gene TRBJ2-5; 7 nucleotides align to TRBD1. The ends lost 1 base at V and 1 base at J; junction bases unmatched: 6. This CDR3 is 16 amino acids long. Germline CDR1 is LNHDA and CDR2 is SQIVND (reference sequence). CDR3 DNA sequence: TGTGCCAGTAGTATAGGGGGACAGTCTTTCCAAGAGACCCAGTACTTC. Its protein product is CASSIGGQSFQETQYF.